This is a list of T cell receptor beta chains from one sample in a study of cytomegalovirus exposure and HLA in healthy donors. Clones were read by immunoSEQ multiplex PCR, and TCRdb kept only the in-frame ones, dropping some. The sample yields about 200,000 clones, approximately 82% seen once. The sequencing sample was made of PBMCs. The receptors originated from a man aged 18 to 29 in good health and CMV-seronegative. Each CDR3 is given with its conserved first and last residue. D genes are given only for firm matches. Expanded clones get a size class; other rows say once, few or many, or leave the size out.

NA	NA	TRBJ2-7	TRBV5-1	CASSLQGSHEQYF	TGCGCCAGCAGCTTGCAAGGGAGCCACGAGCAGTACTTC
few	TRBD2	TRBJ2-7	TRBV2	CASSPLAGTYEQYF	TGTGCCAGCAGCCCGCTAGCGGGAACTTACGAGCAGTACTTC
NA	TRBD2	TRBJ2-7	TRBV11-2	CASSPQLAGDSEQYF	TGTGCCAGCAGCCCCCAACTAGCGGGCGACTCCGAGCAGTACTTC
NA	TRBD1	TRBJ1-5	TRBV6-1	CASSEGTGGILQPQHF	TGTGCCAGCAGTGAAGGGACAGGGGGTATCCTGCAGCCCCAGCATTTT
NA	NA	TRBJ2-3	TRBV19	CASSIILSWPSGTDTQYF	TGTGCCAGTAGTATAATTCTGTCGTGGCCTAGCGGCACAGATACGCAGTATTTT
NA	NA	TRBJ1-1	TRBV14	CASSQRGGVLSATEAFF	TGTGCCAGCAGCCAACGAGGGGGTGTTCTGAGTGCCACTGAAGCTTTCTTT
NA	NA	TRBJ2-3	TRBV27	CASSLALSTDTQYF	TGTGCCAGCAGTTTAGCGTTAAGCACAGATACGCAGTATTTT
NA	NA	TRBJ1-1	TRBV28	CASSLGRLGGGTEAFF	TGTGCCAGCAGTTTGGGGCGCCTAGGGGGGGGCACTGAAGCTTTCTTT
NA	NA	TRBJ2-6	TRBV5-1	CASSLAGSGANVLTF	TGCGCCAGCAGCTTGGCCGGGTCAGGGGCCAACGTCCTGACTTTC
NA	NA	TRBJ2-2	TRBV11-2	CASSLAGGLTGELFF	TGTGCCAGCAGCTTAGCGGGTGGTCTCACCGGGGAGCTGTTTTTT
NA	NA	TRBJ1-1	TRBV7-9	CASSLVPQTNTEAFF	TGTGCCAGCAGCTTAGTTCCGCAGACTAACACTGAAGCTTTCTTT
once	TRBD2	TRBJ2-7	TRBV9	CASSPVAGAYEQYF	TGTGCCAGCAGCCCTGTAGCGGGAGCCTACGAGCAGTACTTC
NA	TRBD2	TRBJ2-5	TRBV9	CASSVEAGVIAETQYF	TGTGCCAGCAGCGTAGAGGCGGGAGTCATAGCAGAGACCCAGTACTTC
NA	TRBD2	TRBJ2-7	TRBV5-1	CASSLERETPYEQYF	TGCGCCAGCAGCTTGGAGCGGGAGACCCCCTACGAGCAGTACTTC
NA	TRBD1	TRBJ2-7	TRBV6-1	CASKATGSSYEQYF	TGTGCCAGCAAGGCGACAGGGAGCTCCTACGAGCAGTACTTC
NA	TRBD1	TRBJ1-1	TRBV5-1	CASSQGDRGEAFF	TGCGCCAGCAGCCAAGGCGACAGGGGAGAAGCTTTCTTT
few	NA	TRBJ1-2	TRBV10-3	CAISEGGDYTF	TGTGCCATCAGTGAGGGGGGGGACTACACCTTC
once	NA	TRBJ1-1	TRBV30	CAWSAHRDATEAFF	TGTGCCTGGAGTGCCCACAGGGATGCCACTGAAGCTTTCTTT
NA	NA	TRBJ2-7	TRBV7-2	CASSGWPGESTYEQYF	TGTGCCAGCAGCGGCTGGCCGGGAGAGAGCACCTACGAGCAGTACTTC
NA	TRBD1	TRBJ1-2	TRBV2	CASRRDRDYGYTF	TGTGCCAGCAGGAGGGACAGGGACTATGGCTACACCTTC
NA	TRBD1	TRBJ2-7	TRBV6-5	CASSPGTGSYEQYF	TGTGCCAGCAGCCCGGGGACAGGAAGCTACGAGCAGTACTTC
NA	TRBD2	TRBJ2-2	TRBV5-1	CASSTGTSGSHTGELFF	TGCGCCAGCAGCACGGGGACTAGCGGGAGTCATACCGGGGAGCTGTTTTTT
NA	NA	TRBJ2-7	TRBV5-1	CASSLGGGDEQYF	TGCGCCAGCAGCTTGGGAGGAGGGGACGAGCAGTACTTC
NA	TRBD2	TRBJ2-5	TRBV10-3	CAISERLAGEETQYF	TGTGCCATCAGTGAGCGGCTAGCGGGAGAAGAGACCCAGTACTTC
NA	TRBD2	TRBJ2-1	TRBV7-2	CASSFFREGDEQFF	TGTGCCAGCAGCTTCTTCCGGGAGGGCGATGAGCAGTTCTTC
NA	TRBD1	TRBJ2-1	TRBV27	CASSWAGGNEQFF	TGTGCCAGCAGTTGGGCAGGGGGCAATGAGCAGTTCTTC
NA	NA	TRBJ2-7	TRBV28	CASRTSGTLDYEQYF	TGTGCCAGCAGGACCAGTGGGACTTTAGACTACGAGCAGTACTTC
NA	TRBD2	TRBJ2-7	TRBV4-1	CASSPETSGRRMGTYEQYF	TGCGCCAGCAGCCCCGAGACTAGCGGGAGAAGAATGGGCACCTACGAGCAGTACTTC
NA	NA	TRBJ2-1	TRBV5-1	CASSAMMRGEQFF	TGCGCCAGCAGCGCAATGATGCGGGGTGAGCAGTTCTTC
once	NA	TRBJ1-1	TRBV6-5	CASSYSPTGGREAFF	TGTGCCAGCAGTTACTCCCCGACAGGCGGCCGTGAAGCTTTCTTT
NA	NA	TRBJ2-1	TRBV11-2	CASSFDSGGYNEQFF	TGTGCCAGCAGCTTCGATAGCGGAGGCTACAATGAGCAGTTCTTC
once	NA	TRBJ1-2	TRBV5-1	CASSLAGHGDGYTF	TGCGCCAGCAGCTTGGCGGGACACGGGGATGGCTACACCTTC